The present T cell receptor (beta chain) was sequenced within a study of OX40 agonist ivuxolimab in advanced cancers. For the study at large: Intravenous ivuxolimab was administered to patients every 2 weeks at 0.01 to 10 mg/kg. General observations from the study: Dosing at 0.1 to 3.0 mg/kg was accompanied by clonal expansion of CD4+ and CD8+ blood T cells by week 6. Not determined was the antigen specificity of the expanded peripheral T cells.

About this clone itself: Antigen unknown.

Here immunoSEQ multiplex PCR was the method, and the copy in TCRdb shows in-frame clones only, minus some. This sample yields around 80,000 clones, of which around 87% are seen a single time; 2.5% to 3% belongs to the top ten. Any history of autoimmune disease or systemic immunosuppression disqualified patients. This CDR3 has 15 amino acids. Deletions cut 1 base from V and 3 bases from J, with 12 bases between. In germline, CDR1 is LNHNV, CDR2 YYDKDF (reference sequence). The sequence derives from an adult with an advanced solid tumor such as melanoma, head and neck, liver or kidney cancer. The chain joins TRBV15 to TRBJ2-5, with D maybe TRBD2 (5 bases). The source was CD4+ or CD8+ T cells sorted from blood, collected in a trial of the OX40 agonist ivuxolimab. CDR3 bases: TGTGCCACCAGCAGAGGGGATGCCGGGGAAGAGACCCAGTACTTC. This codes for CATSRGDAGEETQYF.